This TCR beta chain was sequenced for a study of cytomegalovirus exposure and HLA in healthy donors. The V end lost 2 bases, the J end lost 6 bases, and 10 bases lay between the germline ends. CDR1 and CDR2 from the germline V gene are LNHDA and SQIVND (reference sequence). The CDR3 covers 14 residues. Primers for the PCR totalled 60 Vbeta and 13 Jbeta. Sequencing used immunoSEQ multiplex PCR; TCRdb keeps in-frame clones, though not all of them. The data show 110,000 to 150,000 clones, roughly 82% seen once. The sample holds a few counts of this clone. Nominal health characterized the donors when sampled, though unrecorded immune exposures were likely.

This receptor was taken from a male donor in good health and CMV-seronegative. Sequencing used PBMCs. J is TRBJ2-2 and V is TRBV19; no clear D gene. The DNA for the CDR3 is TGTGCCAGTAGTATACCTAGTGGCGCCGGGGAGCTGTTTTTT. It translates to CASSIPSGAGELFF.